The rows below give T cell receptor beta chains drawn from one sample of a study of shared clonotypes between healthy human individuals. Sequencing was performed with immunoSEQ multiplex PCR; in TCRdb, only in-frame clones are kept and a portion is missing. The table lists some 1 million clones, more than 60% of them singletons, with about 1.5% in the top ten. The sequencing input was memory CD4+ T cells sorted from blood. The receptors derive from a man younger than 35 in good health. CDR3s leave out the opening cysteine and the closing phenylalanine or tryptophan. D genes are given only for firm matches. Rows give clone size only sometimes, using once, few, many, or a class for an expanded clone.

CDR3 protein: ASSLPTYNEQF
D gene: -
V gene: TRBV28
clone size: -
J gene: TRBJ2-1

CDR3 protein: ASSLAWGQGASEQY
D gene: TRBD1
V gene: TRBV5-1
clone size: -
J gene: TRBJ2-7

CDR3 protein: ASSQDATSRTDTQY
D gene: TRBD2
V gene: TRBV4-3
clone size: -
J gene: TRBJ2-3

CDR3 protein: ASSYGALTDTQY
D gene: -
V gene: TRBV6-5
clone size: -
J gene: TRBJ2-3

CDR3 protein: ASSIRAGANVLT
D gene: -
V gene: TRBV19
clone size: -
J gene: TRBJ2-6

CDR3 protein: ASSQDRVTKNIQY
D gene: -
V gene: TRBV4-2
clone size: -
J gene: TRBJ2-4

CDR3 protein: ASSPSQLNEKLF
D gene: -
V gene: TRBV27
clone size: few
J gene: TRBJ1-4

CDR3 protein: ASSRRTGGNSPLH
D gene: -
V gene: TRBV5-6
clone size: -
J gene: TRBJ1-6

CDR3 protein: ASSLGAGGANGHQPQH
D gene: TRBD1
V gene: TRBV7-8
clone size: -
J gene: TRBJ1-5

CDR3 protein: AITSHGQGYGYT
D gene: TRBD1
V gene: TRBV10-3
clone size: -
J gene: TRBJ1-2

CDR3 protein: ASSYGTKEQY
D gene: -
V gene: TRBV5-1
clone size: -
J gene: TRBJ2-7

CDR3 protein: AWTSGSNLGETQY
D gene: TRBD2
V gene: TRBV30
clone size: -
J gene: TRBJ2-5

CDR3 protein: ASSLGAHTEAF
D gene: -
V gene: TRBV7-6
clone size: -
J gene: TRBJ1-1

CDR3 protein: ASSLGLDWNEQF
D gene: TRBD2
V gene: TRBV5-1
clone size: few
J gene: TRBJ2-1

CDR3 protein: AISERDSRFEAF
D gene: TRBD1
V gene: TRBV10-3
clone size: many
J gene: TRBJ1-1

CDR3 protein: ASSAGDRLETQY
D gene: TRBD1
V gene: TRBV9
clone size: few
J gene: TRBJ2-5

CDR3 protein: ASRPTGGRDEQF
D gene: TRBD1
V gene: TRBV2
clone size: -
J gene: TRBJ2-1

CDR3 protein: ASSQETGLDNEQF
D gene: TRBD1
V gene: TRBV4-3
clone size: -
J gene: TRBJ2-1

CDR3 protein: ASSTRTGGYGYT
D gene: TRBD1
V gene: TRBV19
clone size: few
J gene: TRBJ1-2

CDR3 protein: ASSSARGTNEKLF
D gene: -
V gene: TRBV27
clone size: -
J gene: TRBJ1-4

CDR3 protein: AWSNRGNTIY
D gene: -
V gene: TRBV30
clone size: -
J gene: TRBJ1-3

CDR3 protein: ASSRGRTDTQY
D gene: -
V gene: TRBV2
clone size: few
J gene: TRBJ2-3

CDR3 protein: ASSTGLSVYT
D gene: -
V gene: TRBV27
clone size: -
J gene: TRBJ1-2

CDR3 protein: ASSAGTGTGNQPQH
D gene: TRBD1
V gene: TRBV2
clone size: -
J gene: TRBJ1-5

CDR3 protein: ASAENRNEKLF
D gene: -
V gene: TRBV5-1
clone size: -
J gene: TRBJ1-4

CDR3 protein: ASSLAGHPGTTDTQY
D gene: -
V gene: TRBV5-6
clone size: many
J gene: TRBJ2-3

CDR3 protein: ASSIQETQY
D gene: -
V gene: TRBV2
clone size: -
J gene: TRBJ2-5